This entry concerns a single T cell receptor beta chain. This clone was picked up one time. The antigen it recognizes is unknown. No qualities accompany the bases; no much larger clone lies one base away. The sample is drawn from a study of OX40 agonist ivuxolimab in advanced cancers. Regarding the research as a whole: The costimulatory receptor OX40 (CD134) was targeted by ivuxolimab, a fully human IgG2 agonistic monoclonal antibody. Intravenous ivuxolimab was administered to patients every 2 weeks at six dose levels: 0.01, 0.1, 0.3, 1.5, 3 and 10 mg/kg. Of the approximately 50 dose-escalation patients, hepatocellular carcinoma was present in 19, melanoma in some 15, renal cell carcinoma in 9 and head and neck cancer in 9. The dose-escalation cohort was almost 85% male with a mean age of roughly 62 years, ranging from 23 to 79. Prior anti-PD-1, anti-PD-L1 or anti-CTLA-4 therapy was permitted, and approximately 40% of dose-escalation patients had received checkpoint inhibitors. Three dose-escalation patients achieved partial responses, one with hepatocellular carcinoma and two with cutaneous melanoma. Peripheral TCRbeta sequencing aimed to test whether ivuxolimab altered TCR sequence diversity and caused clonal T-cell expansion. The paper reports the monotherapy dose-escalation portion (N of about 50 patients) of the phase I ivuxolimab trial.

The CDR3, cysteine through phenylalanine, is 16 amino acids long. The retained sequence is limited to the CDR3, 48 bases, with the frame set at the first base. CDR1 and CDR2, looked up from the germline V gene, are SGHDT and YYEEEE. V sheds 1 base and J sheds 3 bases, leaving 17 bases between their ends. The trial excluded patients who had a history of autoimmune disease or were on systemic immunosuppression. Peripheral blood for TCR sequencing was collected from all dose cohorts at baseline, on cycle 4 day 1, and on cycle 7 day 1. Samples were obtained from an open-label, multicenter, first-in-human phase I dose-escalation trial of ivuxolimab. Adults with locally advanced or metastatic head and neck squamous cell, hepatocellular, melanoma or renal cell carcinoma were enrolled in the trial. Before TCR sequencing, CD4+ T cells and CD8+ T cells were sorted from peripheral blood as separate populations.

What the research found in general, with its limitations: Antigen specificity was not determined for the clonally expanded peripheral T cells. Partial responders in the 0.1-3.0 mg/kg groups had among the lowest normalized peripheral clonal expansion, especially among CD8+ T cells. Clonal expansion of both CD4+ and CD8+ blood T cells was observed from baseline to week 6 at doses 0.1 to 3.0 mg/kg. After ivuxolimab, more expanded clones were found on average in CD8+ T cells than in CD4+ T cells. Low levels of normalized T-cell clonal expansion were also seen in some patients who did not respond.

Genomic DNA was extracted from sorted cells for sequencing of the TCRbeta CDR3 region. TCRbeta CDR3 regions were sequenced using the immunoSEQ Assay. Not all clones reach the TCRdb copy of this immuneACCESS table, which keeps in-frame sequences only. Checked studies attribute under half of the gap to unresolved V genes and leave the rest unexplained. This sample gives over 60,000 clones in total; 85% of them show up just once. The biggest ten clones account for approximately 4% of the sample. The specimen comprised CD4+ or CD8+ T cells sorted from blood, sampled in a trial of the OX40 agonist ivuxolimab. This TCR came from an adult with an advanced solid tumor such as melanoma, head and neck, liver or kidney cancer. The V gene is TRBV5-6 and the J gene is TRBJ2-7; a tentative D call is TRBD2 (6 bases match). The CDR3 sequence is CASSLNSGIKVYEQYF. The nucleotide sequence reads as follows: TGTGCCAGCAGCTTGAATAGCGGTATAAAGGTCTACGAGCAGTACTTC.